These 26 T cell receptor beta chains share one sample of origin, sequenced in a study of blood T cell repertoires in COVID-19. Assay: immunoSEQ multiplex PCR; the TCRdb copy retains only in-frame clones and omits some. The data hold 150,000 or so clones, with 70% to 90% observed a single time. Specimen: PBMCs or T cells enriched from blood (not recorded which). Receptors originate from a woman in her 50s who had recovered from COVID-19.

The J gene is TRBJ2-7, the V gene TRBV28, with a weak D call TRBD1 (6 bases). This CDR3 has 15 amino acids. The germline CDR1 and CDR2 sequences are MDHEN and SYDVKM. Trimming took off 6 bases at V and 0 bases at J, with 15 bases between the two ends. The CDR3 sequence is CASSPGQYSSYEQYV. The CDR3 DNA reads as TGTGCCAGCAGCCCAGGACAGTATAGCTCCTACGAGCAGTACGTC.

This clone was detected only a few times. V gene TRBV10-3 combines with J gene TRBJ1-5; TRBD1 is a possible D gene (5 bases). Germline assignment: CDR1 ENHRY and CDR2 SYGVKD. Trimming left V 5 bases short and J 4 bases short, with 9 bases between. The CDR3 runs to 13 residues. CDR3 in DNA: TGTGCCATCAGTTTACAGGCGAATCAGCCCCAGCATTTT. It is translated as CAISLQANQPQHF.

V and J are TRBV29-1 and TRBJ1-4; D is uncertain. V was cut by 2 bases and J by 8 bases, with 9 bases left in between. Germline CDR1 SQVTM, CDR2 ANQGSEA. CDR3 length: 12 residues. The CDR3 nucleotides read TGCAGCGTTGAACAAGGGAGAGAAAAACTGTTTTTT. It codes for CSVEQGREKLFF.

The V call is TRBV18, the J call TRBJ1-1; 11 positions agree with TRBD1. The J segment lost 4 bases and the V segment lost 7 bases, leaving 5 bases of the junction unmatched. The CDR3 extends over 14 amino acids. CDR1 and CDR2 from the germline V gene are KGHSH and LQKENI. CDR3 in DNA: TGTGCCAGCTTGACCGGGACAGGGGGCACTGAAGCTTTCTTT. Protein: CASLTGTGGTEAFF.

The CDR3 DNA is TGTGCCAACCCGATGGGGGGAGGACAGCCCCAGCATTTT. The encoded protein is CANPMGGGQPQHF. The chain recombines TRBV25-1 with TRBJ1-5; a weak D match, TRBD1 (5 bases). The CDR3 totals 13 residues. Germline V gives CDR1 MGHDK, CDR2 SYGVNS. V gave up 10 bases and J gave up 7 bases, with 17 bases separating them.

Only a few counts were recorded for this clone. The V and J genes are TRBV4-1 and TRBJ2-1; tentative D call: TRBD2 (6 bases). The germline CDR1 and CDR2 sequences are MGHRA and YSYEKL. The CDR3 has 15 amino acids. The V end was cut by 2 bases, the J end by 9 bases, with 17 bases between. The CDR3 DNA reads TGCGCCAGCAGCCAAATCCGGGACTCCGCTTTTGAGCAGTTCTTC. Translated: CASSQIRDSAFEQFF.

The gene calls are TRBV6-5 and TRBJ2-5; TRBD1 agrees at 7 bases. Germline CDR1 is MNHEY and CDR2 is SVGAGI. J gave up 4 bases and V 0 bases, and 5 bases lay outside the gene matches. The CDR3 spans 15 residues. CDR3 amino acids: CASSYSRGLRETQYF. CDR3 DNA sequence: TGTGCCAGCAGTTACTCAAGGGGGCTGCGAGAGACCCAGTACTTC.

The table lists this clone with a few counts. The rearrangement links TRBV5-1 to TRBJ2-1, with 7 bases aligning to TRBD1. This CDR3 has 15 residues. The germline gives CDR1 SGHRS, CDR2 YFSETQ. With V trimmed by 4 bases and J by 0 bases, 4 bases remained unmatched. The CDR3 region has the DNA TGCGCCAGCAGCCTGGGACAGAGCTCCTACAATGAGCAGTTCTTC. Its translation is CASSLGQSSYNEQFF.

The rearrangement uses TRBV29-1 and TRBJ2-2; 7 positions match TRBD2. Per germline, CDR1 SQVTM and CDR2 ANQGSEA. CDR3 length: 13 residues. V shed 2 bases and J 7 bases; nucleotides not matched to a gene: 4. CDR3 nucleotides: TGCAGCGTTGAACCAGGGAGGGTCGGGGAGCTGTTTTTT. It translates to CSVEPGRVGELFF.

This chain connects TRBV4-1 to TRBJ1-1, with 9 bases aligning to TRBD1. The V and J ends lost 6 bases and 5 bases, in that order; junction bases with no gene match: 13. The CDR3 loop spans 16 amino acids. Germline lookup yields CDR1 MGHRA and CDR2 YSYEKL. The CDR3 nucleotides are TGCGCCAGCAGTCCAGACAGGGGGAGTATTTGGACTGAAGCTTTCTTT. Its translation: CASSPDRGSIWTEAFF.

The chain combines TRBV28 with TRBJ1-1, with D uncertain. V shed 6 bases and J shed 0 bases, with 17 bases lying between them. The CDR3 runs 16 residues. CDR1 MDHEN and CDR2 SYDVKM come from the germline V gene. CDR3 sequence (DNA): TGTGCCAGCAGCTTTGCCCGGGATGGGATGAACACTGAAGCTTTCTTT. This codes for CASSFARDGMNTEAFF.

The DNA of the CDR3 is TGTGCCAGCGCCCCCCCCTCGGTCAATGAGCAGTTCTTC. Translated, it gives CASAPPSVNEQFF. The chain links TRBV7-9 to TRBJ2-1; D unclear. Germline V gene lookup returns CDR1 SEHNR and CDR2 FQNEAQ (reference sequence). This CDR3 spans 13 amino acids. V shed 8 bases and J shed 6 bases, with 14 bases lying between them.

In DNA, the CDR3 is TGTGCCAGCTCACCAAATGCCCAGAATTCACCCCTCCACTTT. Protein sequence: CASSPNAQNSPLHF. The chain couples TRBV18 to TRBJ1-6; unclear D gene. The germline CDR1 and CDR2 sequences are KGHSH and LQKENI. This CDR3 comprises 14 residues. V lost 2 bases and J 7 bases, leaving 9 bases between the germline ends.

This clone is a singleton in its sample. The rearrangement uses TRBV11-3 and TRBJ2-5; no reliable D call. Trimming took off 0 bases at V and 2 bases at J, with 16 bases between the two ends. Germline CDR1 and CDR2: SGHNT and YENEEA. CDR3 size: 17 residues. In nucleotides, the CDR3 is TGTGCCAGCAGCTTAGATCTGGCCGCGAGGAAACAAGAGACCCAGTACTTC. Translation: CASSLDLAARKQETQYF.

The J gene is TRBJ2-4, the V gene TRBV7-9; TRBD1 agrees at 9 bases. This CDR3 has 13 amino acids. Germline-derived CDR1 and CDR2 are SEHNR and FQNEAQ (reference sequence). V shed 5 bases, J shed 8 bases, and the junction held 4 bases outside the gene matches. In nucleotides, the CDR3 is TGTGCCAGCAGCCCGGACAGGGGTGACATTCAGTACTTC. Translating it yields CASSPDRGDIQYF.

The J gene is TRBJ1-1, the V gene TRBV19; D is ambiguous. The CDR3 is made up of 16 amino acids. Per germline, CDR1 LNHDA and CDR2 SQIVND (reference sequence). V was trimmed by 7 bases and J by 0 bases, leaving 18 bases between them. The CDR3 is CASTGAVSRLNTEAFF. CDR3 DNA sequence: TGTGCCAGTACCGGAGCAGTCAGTCGCCTGAACACTGAAGCTTTCTTT. Full variable domain (missing parts from reference TRBV19 and TRBJ1-1): DGGITQSPKYLFRKEGQNVTLSCEQNLNHDAMYWYRQDPGQGLRLIYYSQIVNDFQKGDIAEGYSVSREKKESFPLTVTSAQKNPTAFYLCASTGAVSRLNTEAFFGQGTRLTVV.

The rearrangement uses TRBV18 and TRBJ2-5; D might be TRBD1 (6 bases). Trimming shortened V by 3 bases and J by 2 bases, and 13 bases separated the two germline ends. Germline V lookup: CDR1 KGHSH, CDR2 LQKENI. This CDR3 is 15 amino acids long. The CDR3 DNA is TGTGCCAGCTCACCGGGGATAGGGGGACAAGAGACCCAGTACTTC. Residues: CASSPGIGGQETQYF.

The V call is TRBV11-3, the J call TRBJ2-7; tentative D call: TRBD1 (5 bases). With 5 bases removed from V and 0 bases from J, the gap between germline ends came to 17 bases. Germline CDR1 reads SGHNT; CDR2 reads YENEEA. The CDR3 is 16 residues long. The CDR3 sequence is CASSQGVYMSSYEQYV. The CDR3 coding sequence is TGTGCCAGCAGCCAAGGGGTCTACATGAGCTCCTACGAGCAGTACGTC.

This clone was recorded only once. The rearrangement uses TRBV19 and TRBJ1-5; 7 nucleotides agree with TRBD1. V lost 8 bases to trimming and J lost 0 bases; unmatched junction nucleotides: 7. Germline loops: CDR1 LNHDA, CDR2 SQIVND (reference sequence). The CDR3 sequence is 15 residues long. The CDR3: CASEQGTSSNQPQHF. The CDR3 bases are TGTGCCAGTGAACAGGGGACTTCTAGCAATCAGCCCCAGCATTTT.

The chain has TRBV27 and TRBJ2-6; TRBD1 is a possible D gene (6 bases). The germline gives CDR1 MNHEY, CDR2 SMNVEV (reference sequence). The CDR3 extends over 15 amino acids. V lost 4 bases to trimming and J lost 2 bases, with 9 bases between them. DNA of the CDR3: TGTGCCAGCAGTTACAGGGACCCTGGGGCCAACGTCCTGACTTTC. This gives the protein CASSYRDPGANVLTF.

The rearrangement links TRBV7-2 to TRBJ2-2, with TRBD2 matching 13 bases. Per the germline V gene, CDR1 is SGHTA and CDR2 is FQGNSA. The CDR3 extends over 14 amino acids. V lost 5 bases to trimming and J lost 16 bases; unmatched junction nucleotides: 10. The CDR3 nucleotides are TGTGCCAGCAGCCCACGGACTAGCGGGGGAGTTCCGTTTTTT. It encodes CASSPRTSGGVPFF.

This clone was picked up one time. This rearrangement joins TRBV19 to TRBJ2-1; possibly TRBD1 for D (6 bases). The CDR3 is made up of 16 amino acids. Trimming cost V 10 bases and J 6 bases, with 25 bases left between them. Germline loops: CDR1 LNHDA, CDR2 SQIVND (reference sequence). CDR3: CATWAPPGDSRNEQFF. CDR3 DNA: TGTGCCACCTGGGCTCCGCCAGGGGATTCTCGCAATGAGCAGTTCTTC.

The rearrangement joins TRBV28 to TRBJ1-5, with D perhaps matching TRBD1 (5 bases). Germline values: CDR1 MDHEN, CDR2 SYDVKM. The V and J ends lost 2 bases and 2 bases respectively, with 7 bases between them. The CDR3 covers 14 residues. The CDR3: CASSLVGGNQPQHF. The CDR3 region has the DNA TGTGCCAGCAGTTTAGTAGGGGGCAATCAGCCCCAGCATTTT.

J is TRBJ2-3 and V is TRBV15, with D possibly being TRBD1 (6 bases). Trimming shortened V by 1 base and J by 3 bases, and 14 bases separated the two germline ends. Germline CDR1 reads LNHNV; CDR2 reads YYDKDF (reference sequence). There are 16 residues in the CDR3. The CDR3 sequence: CATSRGGTGYTDTQYF. The DNA of the CDR3 is TGTGCCACCAGCAGAGGAGGAACAGGGTATACAGATACGCAGTATTTT.

Here the CDR3 reads CASSPNDRGEILFF. In DNA, the CDR3 is TGTGCCAGCAGCCCAAACGACAGGGGGGAGATACTGTTTTTT. The V and J genes are TRBV28 and TRBJ1-4; TRBD1 matches at 9 bases. The CDR3 is 14 residues long. Unmatched junction bases numbered 12, after V lost 6 bases and J lost 13 bases. CDR1 and CDR2 from the germline V gene are MDHEN and SYDVKM.

The chain combines TRBV7-9 with TRBJ2-1, with 11 nucleotides matching TRBD2. Trimming took 0 bases from V and 7 from J; bases not matched to a gene: 8. The CDR3 length is 17 residues. Germline V gene sequence: CDR1 SEHNR, CDR2 FQNEAQ (reference sequence). CDR3: CASSLAPLAGGRNEQFF. CDR3 coding DNA: TGTGCCAGCAGCTTAGCCCCTCTAGCGGGAGGACGGAATGAGCAGTTCTTC.